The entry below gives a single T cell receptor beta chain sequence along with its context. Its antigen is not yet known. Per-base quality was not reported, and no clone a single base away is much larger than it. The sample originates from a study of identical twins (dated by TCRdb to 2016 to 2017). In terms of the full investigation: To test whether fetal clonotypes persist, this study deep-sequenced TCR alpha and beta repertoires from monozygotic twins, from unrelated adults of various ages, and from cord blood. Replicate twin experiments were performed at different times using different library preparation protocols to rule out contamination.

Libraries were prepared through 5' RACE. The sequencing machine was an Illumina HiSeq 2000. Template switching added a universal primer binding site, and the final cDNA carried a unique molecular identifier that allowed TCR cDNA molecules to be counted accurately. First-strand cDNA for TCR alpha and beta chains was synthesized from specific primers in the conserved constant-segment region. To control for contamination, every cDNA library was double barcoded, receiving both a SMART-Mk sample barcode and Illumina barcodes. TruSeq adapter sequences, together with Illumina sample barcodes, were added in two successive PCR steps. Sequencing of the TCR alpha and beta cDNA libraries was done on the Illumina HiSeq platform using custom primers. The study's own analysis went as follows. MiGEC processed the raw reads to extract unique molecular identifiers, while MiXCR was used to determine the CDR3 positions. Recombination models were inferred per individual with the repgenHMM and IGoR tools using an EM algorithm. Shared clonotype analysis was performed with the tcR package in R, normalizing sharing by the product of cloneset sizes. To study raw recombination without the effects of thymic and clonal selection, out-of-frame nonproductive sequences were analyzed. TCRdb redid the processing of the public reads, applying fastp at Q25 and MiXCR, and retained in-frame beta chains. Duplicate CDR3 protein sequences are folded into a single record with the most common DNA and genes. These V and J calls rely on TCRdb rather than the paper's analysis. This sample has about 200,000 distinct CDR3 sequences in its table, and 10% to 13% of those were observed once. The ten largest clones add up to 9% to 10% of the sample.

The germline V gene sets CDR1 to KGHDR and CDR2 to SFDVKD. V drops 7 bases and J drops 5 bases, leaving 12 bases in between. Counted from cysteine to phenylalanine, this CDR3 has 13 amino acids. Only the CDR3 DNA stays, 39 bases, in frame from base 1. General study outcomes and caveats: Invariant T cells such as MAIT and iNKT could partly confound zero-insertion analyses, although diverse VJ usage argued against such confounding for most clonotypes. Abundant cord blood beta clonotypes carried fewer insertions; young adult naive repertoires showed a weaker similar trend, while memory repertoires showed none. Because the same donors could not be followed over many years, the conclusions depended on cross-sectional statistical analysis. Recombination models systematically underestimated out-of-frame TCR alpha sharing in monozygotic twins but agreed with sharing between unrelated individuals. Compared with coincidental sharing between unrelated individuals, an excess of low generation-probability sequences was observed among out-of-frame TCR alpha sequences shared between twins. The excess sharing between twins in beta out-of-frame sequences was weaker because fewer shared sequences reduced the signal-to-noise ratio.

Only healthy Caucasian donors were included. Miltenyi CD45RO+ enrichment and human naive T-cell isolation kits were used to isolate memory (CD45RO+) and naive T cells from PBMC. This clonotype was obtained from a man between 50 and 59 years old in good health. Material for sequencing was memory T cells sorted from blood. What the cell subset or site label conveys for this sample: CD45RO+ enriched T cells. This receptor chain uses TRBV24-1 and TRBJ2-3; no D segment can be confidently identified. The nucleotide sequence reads TGTGCCACCAGATCGTCCTTGGGAGATACGCAGTATTTT. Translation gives CATRSSLGDTQYF.